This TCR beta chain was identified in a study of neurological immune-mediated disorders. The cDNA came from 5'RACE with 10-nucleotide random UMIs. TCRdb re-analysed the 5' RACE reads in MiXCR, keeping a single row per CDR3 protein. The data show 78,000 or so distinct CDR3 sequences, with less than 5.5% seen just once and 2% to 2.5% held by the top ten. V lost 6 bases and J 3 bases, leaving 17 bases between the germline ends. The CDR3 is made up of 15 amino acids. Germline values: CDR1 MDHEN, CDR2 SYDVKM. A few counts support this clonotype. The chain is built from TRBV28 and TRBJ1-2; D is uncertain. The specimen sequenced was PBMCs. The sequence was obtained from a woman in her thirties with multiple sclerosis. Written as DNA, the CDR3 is TGTGCCAGCAGCCCCTATGGGAGGGTTTACTATGGCTACACCTTC. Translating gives CASSPYGRVYYGYTF.